At least ten counts were recorded for the clone carrying this T cell receptor beta chain. This specimen comes from a study of T-cell reconstitution after alpha-beta-depleted transplantation in children. Germline CDR1 and CDR2: SGHRS and YFSETQ. The CDR3 sequence is 16 residues long. V shed 0 bases, J shed 3 bases, and the junction held 8 bases outside the gene matches. Unique molecular identifiers were used to barcode this TCRbeta library. MiXCR, applied by TCRdb to the PCR reads, yields one record per CDR3 protein. The table shows 900,000 or so distinct CDR3 sequences, with around 17% occurring only once.

The sequence was collected from a male patient younger than 18 who had a stem cell transplant for acute lymphoblastic leukemia, so the T cells may come from the graft donor. This chain connects TRBV5-1 to TRBJ2-7; 8 bases fit TRBD2. The sequenced sample was PBMCs, mostly from graft donor cells, obtained 360 days after TCRalphabeta/CD19-depleted stem cell transplant. CDR3 sequence: CASSLEESGRFYEQYF. For the CDR3, the DNA is TGCGCCAGCAGCTTGGAGGAGAGCGGGAGATTCTACGAGCAGTACTTC.